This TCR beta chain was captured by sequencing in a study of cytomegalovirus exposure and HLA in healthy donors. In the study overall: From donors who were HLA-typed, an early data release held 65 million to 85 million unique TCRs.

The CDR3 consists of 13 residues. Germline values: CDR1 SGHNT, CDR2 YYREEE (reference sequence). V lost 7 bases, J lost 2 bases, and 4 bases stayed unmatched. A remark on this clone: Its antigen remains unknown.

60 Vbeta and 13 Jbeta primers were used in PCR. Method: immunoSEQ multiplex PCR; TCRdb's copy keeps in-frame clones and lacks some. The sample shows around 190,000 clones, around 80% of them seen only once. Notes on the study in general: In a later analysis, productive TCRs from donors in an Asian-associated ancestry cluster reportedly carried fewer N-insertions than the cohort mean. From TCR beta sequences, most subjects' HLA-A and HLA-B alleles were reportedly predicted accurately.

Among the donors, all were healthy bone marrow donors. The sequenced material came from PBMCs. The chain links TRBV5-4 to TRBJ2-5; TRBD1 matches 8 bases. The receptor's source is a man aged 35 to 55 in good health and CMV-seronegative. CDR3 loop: CASATGGQETQYF. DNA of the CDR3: TGTGCCAGCGCTACAGGGGGGCAAGAGACCCAGTACTTC.